These 23 T cell receptor beta chains were all obtained from the same sample, sequenced in a study of T-cell reconstitution after alpha-beta-depleted transplantation in children. Unique molecular identifiers were built into the TCRbeta library. TCRdb passed the PCR reads through MiXCR, listing each CDR3 protein once. Of 450,000 to 600,000 distinct CDR3 sequences detected, about 31% appear once; the ten largest clones hold under 3%. The sample consisted of PBMCs from the stem cell graft donor, taken from the stem cell graft. Source of these receptors: a human donor who donated a stem cell graft to a child with aplastic anemia.

CDR3 nucleotide sequence: TGTGCCAGCAGTTTTAGTAGCTCTCGAGGTCTCGATGAGCAGTTCTTC. Its translation is CASSFSSSRGLDEQFF. The chain employs TRBV6-2 or TRBV6-3 and TRBJ2-1; D unclear. The CDR3 sequence is 16 residues long. CDR1 and CDR2 (germline): MNHEY, SVGEGT. Trimming pared 4 bases from V and 8 bases from J, leaving 21 bases between.

The chain links TRBV7-3 to TRBJ1-1; no reliable D call. Between the trimmed V and J ends, which lost 5 bases and 3 bases, there was a span of 13 bases. The CDR3 spans 14 residues. In germline, CDR1 is SGHTA, CDR2 FQGTGA. CDR3: CASSLSPGDTEAFF. Here the CDR3 DNA reads TGTGCCAGCAGCCTCTCCCCCGGGGACACTGAAGCTTTCTTT.

The J gene is TRBJ1-2, the V gene TRBV5-1; 7 bases fit TRBD1. The CDR3 covers 15 residues. Per germline, CDR1 SGHRS and CDR2 YFSETQ. With V trimmed by 4 bases and J by 8 bases, 14 bases remained unmatched. The CDR3 coding sequence is TGCGCCAGCAGCCGTTCGACAGGGCCAATTGGGGGCTACACCTTC. Protein sequence: CASSRSTGPIGGYTF.

In this sample, this clonotype turned up a few times. V is TRBV6-5 and J is TRBJ1-1, with a weak D call TRBD1 (5 bases). Trimming took 0 bases from V and 7 from J, leaving 15 bases between them. Germline CDR1 is MNHEY and CDR2 is SVGAGI. There are 15 residues in the CDR3. CDR3 region: CASSYSWRGGSEAFF. DNA of the CDR3: TGTGCCAGCAGTTACTCGTGGAGGGGAGGTAGTGAAGCTTTCTTT.

The rearrangement links TRBV13 to TRBJ2-7, with 11 bases lining up with TRBD1. CDR3 size: 15 residues. Unmatched junction bases numbered 5, after V lost 5 bases and J lost 2 bases. CDR1 PRHDT and CDR2 FYEKMQ come from the germline V gene (reference sequence). The CDR3 coding sequence is TGTGCCAGCAGCACCCGGGACAGGGGGACCTACGAGCAGTACTTC. This encodes CASSTRDRGTYEQYF.

The rearrangement joins TRBV12-3 or TRBV12-4 to TRBJ2-7; 10 bases map to TRBD1. The V and J ends lost 4 bases and 6 bases, in that order; junction bases with no gene match: 6. The CDR3 consists of 14 residues. The chain's CDR3 is CASSSTGGRSEQYF. The DNA of the CDR3 is TGTGCCAGCAGTTCGACAGGGGGCCGTAGCGAGCAGTACTTC.

Only a few counts were recorded for this clonotype. This rearrangement joins TRBV7-9 to TRBJ2-7, with D perhaps matching TRBD1 or TRBD2 (6 bases each). The CDR3 sequence is 14 residues long. Looked up from germline, CDR1 is SEHNR and CDR2 is FQNEAQ (reference sequence). V gave up 3 bases and J gave up 2 bases, with 11 bases separating them. The chain's CDR3 is CASSFGGQTYEQYF. The CDR3 bases are TGTGCCAGCAGCTTCGGGGGCCAAACCTACGAGCAGTACTTC.

This clonotype was counted a few times. The chain is built from TRBV25-1 and TRBJ2-3, with D perhaps matching TRBD1 or TRBD2 (6 bases each). The V end lost 3 bases, the J end lost 2 bases, and 12 bases lay between the germline ends. From germline, CDR1 is MGHDK and CDR2 SYGVNS. The CDR3 is 15 amino acids. For the CDR3, the DNA is TGTGCCAGCAGTGAGCTGGGGGGCTTCACAGATACGCAGTATTTT. Translated: CASSELGGFTDTQYF.

The rearrangement uses TRBV23-1 and TRBJ2-1, with unresolved D. TRBV23-1 is classed as an ORF, of uncertain function. Between the trimmed V and J ends, which lost 0 bases and 10 bases, there was a span of 7 bases. The CDR3 length is 12 residues. CDR3 amino acids: CASSQSRREQFF. CDR3 bases: TGCGCCAGCAGTCAATCTCGGAGAGAGCAGTTCTTC.

CDR3 loop: CASSLGDHYNEQFF. For the CDR3, the DNA is TGTGCCAGCAGTTTGGGGGACCACTACAATGAGCAGTTCTTC. The chain is built from TRBV12-3 or TRBV12-4 and TRBJ2-1; perhaps D is TRBD1 or TRBD2 (5 bases each). V lost 3 bases and J 3 bases, leaving 9 bases between the germline ends. The CDR3 totals 14 residues.

This clonotype was counted a single time. This chain links TRBV12-3 or TRBV12-4 with TRBJ2-3; 11 positions agree with TRBD2. The CDR3 has 16 amino acids. J gave up 0 bases and V 6 bases, and 5 bases lay outside the gene matches. CDR3 bases: TGTGCCAGCAGGACGACTAGCGGGACTAGCACAGATACGCAGTATTTT. Its translation is CASRTTSGTSTDTQYF.

The chain has TRBV27 and TRBJ2-3; D may be TRBD2 (6 bases). CDR1 and CDR2 from the germline V gene are MNHEY and SMNVEV (reference sequence). V dropped 3 bases and J dropped 2 bases, with 9 bases sitting between them. This CDR3 region has 14 residues. In nucleotides, the CDR3 is TGTGCCAGCAGTTTCGAGCGGGCCACAGATACGCAGTATTTT. It yields the protein CASSFERATDTQYF.

This clonotype was observed many times. V is TRBV20-1 and J is TRBJ2-1, with TRBD2 matching 10 bases. V shed 3 bases and J 7 bases; nucleotides not matched to a gene: 12. The CDR3 totals 16 residues. Germline CDR1 and CDR2: DFQATT and SNEGSKA (reference sequence). This chain's CDR3 is CSASDPSGSPRNEQFF. As DNA, the CDR3 is TGCAGTGCTAGTGACCCTAGCGGGAGCCCGAGGAATGAGCAGTTCTTC.

This clonotype was observed a handful of times. The chain uses TRBV20-1 and TRBJ1-5; D not resolved. V dropped 0 bases and J dropped 4 bases, with 16 bases sitting between them. This CDR3 is 16 amino acids long. Germline assignment: CDR1 DFQATT and CDR2 SNEGSKA (reference sequence). CDR3 loop: CSARDPTRRENQPQHF. The CDR3, as DNA: TGCAGTGCTAGAGATCCTACAAGACGGGAAAATCAGCCCCAGCATTTT.

The chain employs TRBV6-1 and TRBJ2-1; a weak D match, TRBD1 (6 bases). From germline, CDR1 is MNHNS and CDR2 SASEGT. Trimming took off 6 bases at V and 5 bases at J, with 11 bases between the two ends. The CDR3 is 13 amino acids. For the CDR3, the DNA is TGTGCCAGCAGGGCGACAGGAGACAATGAGCAGTTCTTC. It encodes CASRATGDNEQFF.

This chain joins TRBV12-3 or TRBV12-4 and TRBJ2-1; D is ambiguous. The CDR3 contains 11 residues. V was pared by 7 bases and J by 7 bases, with 8 bases between. The CDR3 sequence is CASTSQNEQFF. Written as DNA, the CDR3 is TGTGCCAGCACTTCGCAGAATGAGCAGTTCTTC.

This clonotype was recorded a few times. The junction differs from germline at one of its ends, possibly a read error. The chain has TRBV7-8 and TRBJ2-3, with a possible D match to TRBD2 (5 bases). The CDR3 extends over 13 amino acids. CDR1 and CDR2 (germline): SGHVS, FQNEAQ. CDR3 DNA: TGCGCCAGCAGCTCAGTAGCGACAGATACGCAGTATTTT. As protein: CASSSVATDTQYF.

The rearrangement links TRBV9 to TRBJ1-1; D may be TRBD1 (5 bases). V shed 0 bases and J shed 4 bases, with 7 bases lying between them. Per the germline V gene, CDR1 is SGDLS and CDR2 is YYNGEE. CDR3 length equals 13 residues. CDR3: CASSVEGPTEAFF. The CDR3 DNA reads as TGTGCCAGCAGCGTAGAGGGGCCCACTGAAGCTTTCTTT.

Only a few counts were recorded for this clonotype. The chain couples TRBV12-3 or TRBV12-4 to TRBJ1-1; 11 bases are a match to TRBD1. V gave up 6 bases and J gave up 1 base; unmatched junction bases: 10. This CDR3 has 17 amino acids. CDR3 residues: CASSIAGQGAWNTEAFF. In nucleotides, the CDR3 is TGTGCCAGCAGCATCGCCGGACAGGGGGCATGGAACACTGAAGCTTTCTTT.

This clonotype was seen a few times. This sequence joins TRBV5-1 and TRBJ2-1; 9 positions agree with TRBD2. With 4 bases clipped from V and 1 base from J, the junction kept 6 bases outside the gene matches. The CDR3 consists of 16 residues. The germline V gene encodes CDR1 SGHRS and CDR2 YFSETQ. The CDR3 bases are TGCGCCAGCAGCGGGGGACTAGCTTATTCCTACAATGAGCAGTTCTTC. This gives the protein CASSGGLAYSYNEQFF. The variable domain in full, with the rest retrieved from reference TRBV5-1 and TRBJ2-1, is KAGVTQTPRYLIKTRGQQVTLSCSPISGHRSVSWYQQTPGQGLQFLFEYFSETQRNKGNFPGRFSGRQFSNSRSEMNVSTLELGDSALYLCASSGGLAYSYNEQFFGPGTRLTVL.

The sample holds a few counts of this clonotype. The V and J genes are TRBV12-3 or TRBV12-4 and TRBJ2-4; perhaps TRBD2 as D (5 bases). Trimming took 7 bases from V and 9 from J, leaving 13 bases between them. The CDR3 length is 12 residues. The CDR3: CASTTGGLIQYF. CDR3 sequence (DNA): TGTGCCAGCACCACGGGCGGGCTCATTCAGTACTTC.

This chain uses TRBV7-9 with TRBJ2-3; 11 bases align to TRBD2. The CDR3 is 17 amino acids. V lost 3 bases to trimming and J lost 3 bases; unmatched junction nucleotides: 8. The V gene's germline CDR1 is SEHNR and CDR2 FQNEAQ (reference sequence). CDR3 nucleotides: TGTGCCAGCAGCTTCCCGACTAGCGGGACACCAACAGATACGCAGTATTTT. It codes for CASSFPTSGTPTDTQYF.

This clonotype was counted many times. A junction boundary mismatches the germline segment, possibly from a read error. J is TRBJ2-7 and V is TRBV5-1; weak D call: TRBD2 (7 bases). The CDR3 consists of 14 residues. CDR1 is SGHRS, CDR2 YFSETQ, per germline. CDR3 sequence (DNA): TGTGCCAGCAGTTTAGGGGGGGGCACCTACGAGCAGTACTTC. Encoded protein: CASSLGGGTYEQYF.